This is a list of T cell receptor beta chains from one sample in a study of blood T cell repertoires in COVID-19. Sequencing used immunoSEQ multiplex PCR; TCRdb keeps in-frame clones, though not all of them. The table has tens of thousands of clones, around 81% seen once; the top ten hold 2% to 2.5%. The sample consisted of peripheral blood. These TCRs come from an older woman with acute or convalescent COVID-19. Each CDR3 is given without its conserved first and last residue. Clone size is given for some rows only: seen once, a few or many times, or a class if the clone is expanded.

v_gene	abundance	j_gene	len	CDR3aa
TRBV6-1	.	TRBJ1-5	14	ASSEVVTYSNQPQH
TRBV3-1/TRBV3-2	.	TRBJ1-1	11	ASSPDRAAEAF
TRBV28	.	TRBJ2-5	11	ASSLWPGETQY
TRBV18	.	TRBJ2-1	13	ASSPLLADHNEQF
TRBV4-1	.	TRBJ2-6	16	ASSRGLAGVTGANVLT
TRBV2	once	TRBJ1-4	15	ASERTLFSATNEKLF
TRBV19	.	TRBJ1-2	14	ASSAGHRGYTIGYT
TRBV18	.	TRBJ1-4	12	ASSPELSEEKLF
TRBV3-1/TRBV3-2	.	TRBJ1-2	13	ASSPRTGVNYGYT
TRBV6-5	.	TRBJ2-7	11	ASSNRGDYEQY
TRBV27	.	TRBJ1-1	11	ASRQSGRTEAF
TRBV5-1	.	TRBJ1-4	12	ASSLYSTNEKLF
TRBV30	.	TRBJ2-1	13	AWRRLAGPYNEQF
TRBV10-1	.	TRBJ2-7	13	ASSSRPGRADEQY
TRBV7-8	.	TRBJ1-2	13	ASSTPTAHNYGYT
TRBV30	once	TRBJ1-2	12	AWALGGAGGRYT
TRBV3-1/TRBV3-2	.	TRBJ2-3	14	ASSLLAGASTDTQY
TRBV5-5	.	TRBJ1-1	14	ASSYQRQGANTEAF
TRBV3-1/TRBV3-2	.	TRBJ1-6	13	ASSQSQGARSPLH
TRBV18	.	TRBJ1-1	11	ASSPTGGTEAF
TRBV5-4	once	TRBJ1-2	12	ASSPDRANYGYT
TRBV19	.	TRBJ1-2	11	ASSRQGNYGYT
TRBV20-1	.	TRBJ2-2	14	SASAGGLTLTGELF
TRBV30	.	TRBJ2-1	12	AWSAGGIYNEQF
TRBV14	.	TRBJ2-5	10	ASSQREETQY
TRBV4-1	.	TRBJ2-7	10	ASSERGYEQY
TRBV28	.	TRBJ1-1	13	ASRDPGTPNTEAF
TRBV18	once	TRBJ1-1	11	ASSLDSYGEAF
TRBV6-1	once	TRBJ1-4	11	ASSEGGGEKLF
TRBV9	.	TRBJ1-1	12	ASSVLSGVEEAF
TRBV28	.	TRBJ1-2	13	ASSPSWTGTDGYT
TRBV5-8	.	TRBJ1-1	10	ASSFGGGEAF
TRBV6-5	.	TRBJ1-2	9	ATRGSYGYT
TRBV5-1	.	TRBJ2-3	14	ASSTTGTANTDTQY
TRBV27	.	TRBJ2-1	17	ASSSRPGILATYYNEQF
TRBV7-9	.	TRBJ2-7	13	ASSPSGGASSEQY
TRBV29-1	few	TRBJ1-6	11	SVDRGANSPLH
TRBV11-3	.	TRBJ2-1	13	ASSTSSGGHNEQF
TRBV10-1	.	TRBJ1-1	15	ASSEFVLGQTNTEAF
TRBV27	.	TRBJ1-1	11	ASSYDFGTEAF
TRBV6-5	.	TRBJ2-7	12	ASSLREGIGEQY
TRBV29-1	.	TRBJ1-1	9	SGLENTEAF
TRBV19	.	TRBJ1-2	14	ASSQLGDWPNYGYT
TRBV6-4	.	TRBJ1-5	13	ASSDSRSVNQPQH
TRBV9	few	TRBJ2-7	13	ASSVESGGSYEQY
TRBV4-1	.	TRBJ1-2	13	ASSHVPGEYYGYT
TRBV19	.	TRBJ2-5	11	ASRDRGSETQY
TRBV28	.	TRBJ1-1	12	ASSFGGETGEAF
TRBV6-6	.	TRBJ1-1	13	ASNRIGTPRVEAF
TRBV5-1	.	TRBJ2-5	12	ASSLDPLAGTQY
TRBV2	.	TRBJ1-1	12	ASSAHAGNTEAF